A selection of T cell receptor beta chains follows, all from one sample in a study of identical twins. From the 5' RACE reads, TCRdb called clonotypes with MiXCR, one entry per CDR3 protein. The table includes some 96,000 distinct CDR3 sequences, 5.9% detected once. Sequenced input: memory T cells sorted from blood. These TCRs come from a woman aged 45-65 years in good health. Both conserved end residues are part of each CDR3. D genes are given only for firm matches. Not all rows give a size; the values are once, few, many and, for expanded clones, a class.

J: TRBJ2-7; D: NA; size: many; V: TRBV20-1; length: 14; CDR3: CSARVEGGLYEQYF; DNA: TGCAGTGCTAGAGTAGAGGGGGGCCTCTACGAGCAGTACTTC
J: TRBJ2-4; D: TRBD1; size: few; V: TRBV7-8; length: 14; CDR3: CASSFPGGGDIQYF; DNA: TGTGCCAGCAGCTTCCCAGGGGGCGGTGACATTCAGTACTTC
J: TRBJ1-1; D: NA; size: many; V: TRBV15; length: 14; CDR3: CATRPARMNTEAFF; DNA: TGTGCCACCAGGCCTGCCAGAATGAACACTGAAGCTTTCTTT
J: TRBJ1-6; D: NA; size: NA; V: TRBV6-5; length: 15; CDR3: CASKPGSPGVLSLHF; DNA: TGTGCCAGCAAGCCCGGGTCCCCCGGGGTTTTATCCCTCCACTTT
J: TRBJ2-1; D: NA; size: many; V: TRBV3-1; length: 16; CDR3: CASSQDPADRYNEQFF; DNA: TGTGCCAGCAGCCAAGATCCGGCGGACCGCTACAATGAGCAGTTCTTC
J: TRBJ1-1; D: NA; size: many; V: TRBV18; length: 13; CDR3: CASSRLRDTEAFF; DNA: TGTGCCAGCTCACGGTTGAGGGACACTGAAGCTTTCTTT
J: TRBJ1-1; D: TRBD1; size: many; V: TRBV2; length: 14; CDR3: CASSEAGGFTEAFF; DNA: TGTGCCAGCAGTGAAGCAGGGGGCTTCACTGAAGCTTTCTTT
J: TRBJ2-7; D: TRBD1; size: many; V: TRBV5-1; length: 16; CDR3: CASTSSGQGGTAEQYF; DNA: TGCGCCAGCACCTCCTCTGGACAGGGGGGAACGGCCGAGCAGTACTTC
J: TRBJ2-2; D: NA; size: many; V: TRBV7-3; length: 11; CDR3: CASIRTGELFF; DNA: TGTGCCAGCATAAGGACCGGGGAGCTGTTTTTT
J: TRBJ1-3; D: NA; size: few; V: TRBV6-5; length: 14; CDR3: CASSYQNPGNTIYF; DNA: TGTGCCAGCAGTTACCAAAACCCTGGAAACACCATATATTTT
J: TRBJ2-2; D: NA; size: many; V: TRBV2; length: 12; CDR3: CASSADDGELFF; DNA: TGTGCCAGCAGCGCCGATGACGGGGAGCTGTTTTTT
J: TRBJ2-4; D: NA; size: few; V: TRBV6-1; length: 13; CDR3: CASSPRTENIQYF; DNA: TGTGCCAGCAGTCCCCGGACCGAAAACATTCAGTACTTC
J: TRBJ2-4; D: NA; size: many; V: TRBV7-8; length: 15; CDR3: CASSLARGTKNIQYF; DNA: TGTGCCAGCAGCTTAGCGCGGGGAACCAAAAACATTCAGTACTTC
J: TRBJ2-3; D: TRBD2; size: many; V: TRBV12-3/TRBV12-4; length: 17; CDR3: CASSLAAPSGRAGTQYF; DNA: TGTGCCAGCAGTTTAGCAGCGCCTAGCGGGAGGGCGGGGACGCAGTATTTT
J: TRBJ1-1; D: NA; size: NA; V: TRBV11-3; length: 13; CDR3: CASSLEGARTAFF; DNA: TGTGCCAGCAGCTTAGAGGGAGCTCGTACAGCTTTCTTT
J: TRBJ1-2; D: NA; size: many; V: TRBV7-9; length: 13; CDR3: CASSARGYYGYTF; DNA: TGTGCCAGCAGCGCAAGGGGGTACTATGGCTACACCTTC
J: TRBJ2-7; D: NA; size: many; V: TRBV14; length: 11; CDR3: CASSQDPVLYF; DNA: TGTGCCAGCAGCCAAGATCCAGTATTGTACTTC
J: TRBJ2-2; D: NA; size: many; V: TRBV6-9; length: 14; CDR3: CASSYRGGTGELFF; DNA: TGTGCCAGCAGTTACCGAGGGGGGACCGGGGAGCTGTTTTTT
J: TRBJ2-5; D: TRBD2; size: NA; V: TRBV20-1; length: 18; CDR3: CSAPRLAGGISYQETQYF; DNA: TGCAGTGCTCCCCGGCTAGCGGGAGGAATCTCGTACCAAGAGACCCAGTACTTC
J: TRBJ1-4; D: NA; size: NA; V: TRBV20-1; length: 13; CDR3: CSATGRTNEKLFF; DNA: TGCAGTGCTACCGGGCGGACTAATGAAAAACTGTTTTTT
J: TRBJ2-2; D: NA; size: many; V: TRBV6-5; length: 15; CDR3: CASKVEGGVTGELFF; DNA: TGTGCCAGCAAGGTAGAAGGAGGGGTCACCGGGGAGCTGTTTTTT
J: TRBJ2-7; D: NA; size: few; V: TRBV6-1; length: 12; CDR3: CASVAPTYEQYF; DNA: TGTGCCAGCGTGGCCCCTACCTACGAGCAGTACTTC
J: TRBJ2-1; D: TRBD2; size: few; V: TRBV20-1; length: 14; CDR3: CSASELALGNEQFF; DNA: TGCAGTGCTAGTGAACTAGCGTTAGGCAATGAGCAGTTCTTC
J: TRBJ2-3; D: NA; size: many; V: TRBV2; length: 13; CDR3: CASSERSTDTQYF; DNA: TGTGCCAGCTCCGAGCGGAGCACAGATACGCAGTATTTT
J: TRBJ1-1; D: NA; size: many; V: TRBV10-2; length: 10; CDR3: CASLDTEAFF; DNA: TGCGCCAGCTTGGACACTGAAGCTTTCTTT
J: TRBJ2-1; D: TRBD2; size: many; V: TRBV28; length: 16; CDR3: CASSPSGTSGRDEQFF; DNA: TGTGCCAGCAGTCCCTCCGGGACTAGCGGGAGGGATGAGCAGTTCTTC
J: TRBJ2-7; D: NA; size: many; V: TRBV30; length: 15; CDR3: CAWSKARSSKYEQYF; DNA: TGTGCCTGGAGTAAGGCTCGGTCGTCAAAATACGAGCAGTACTTC
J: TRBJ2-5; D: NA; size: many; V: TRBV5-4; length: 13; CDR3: CASSRGSQETQYF; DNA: TGTGCCAGCAGCCGGGGTAGTCAAGAGACCCAGTACTTC
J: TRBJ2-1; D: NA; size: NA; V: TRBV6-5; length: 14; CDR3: CASSYIGGNNEQFF; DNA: TGTGCCAGCAGTTACATCGGCGGAAACAATGAGCAGTTCTTC
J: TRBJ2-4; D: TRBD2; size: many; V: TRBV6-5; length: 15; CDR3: CASMAGGLAKNIQYF; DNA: TGTGCCAGCATGGCGGGAGGATTAGCCAAAAACATTCAGTACTTC
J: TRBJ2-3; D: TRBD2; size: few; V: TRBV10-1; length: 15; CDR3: CASSPGLADTDTQYF; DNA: TGCGCCAGCTCCCCGGGACTAGCGGACACAGATACGCAGTATTTT
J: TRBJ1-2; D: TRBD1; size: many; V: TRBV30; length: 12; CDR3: CAWSGTAYGYTF; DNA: TGTGCCTGGAGCGGGACAGCCTATGGCTACACCTTC
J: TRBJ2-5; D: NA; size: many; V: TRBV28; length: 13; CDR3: CASHSTRGETQYF; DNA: TGTGCCAGCCACTCTACCCGGGGAGAGACCCAGTACTTC
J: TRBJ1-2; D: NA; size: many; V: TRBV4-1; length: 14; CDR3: CASSPTGPPYGYTF; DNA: TGCGCCAGCAGCCCCACAGGCCCCCCTTATGGCTACACCTTC
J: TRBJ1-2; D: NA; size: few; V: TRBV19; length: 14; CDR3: CASSIVKGTDGYTF; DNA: TGTGCCAGTAGTATAGTTAAGGGGACGGATGGCTACACCTTC